These 6 T cell receptor beta chains were sequenced from one sample in a study of CD8+ T cells in alopecia areata. RNA was isolated and reverse transcribed to cDNA, the sequencing template. Some clones are missing from TCRdb's copy, which holds only in-frame ones; the method was immunoSEQ multiplex PCR. The sample gives more than 95,000 clones, around 48% of which show up once; over 9.5% is in the top ten. Sequencing was performed on NKG2D-low CD8+ T cells sorted from blood. The receptors come from a human donor with alopecia areata.

This clone was seen a handful of times. The rearrangement joins TRBV4-3 to TRBJ2-1; D is perhaps TRBD1 or TRBD2 (5 bases each). Trimming removed 1 base from V and 3 bases from J, with 16 bases in between. Germline V gene data show CDR1 as LGHNA and CDR2 as YSLEER. This CDR3 region has 17 residues. DNA of the CDR3: TGCGCCAGCAGCCAAGGCGTGGGACGGAGGATCTACAATGAGCAGTTCTTC. As protein: CASSQGVGRRIYNEQFF.

The chain carries TRBV2 and TRBJ1-1, with D hard to call. V dropped 3 bases and J dropped 4 bases, with 9 bases sitting between them. The CDR3 is made up of 13 amino acids. Germline CDR1 SNHLY, CDR2 FYNNEI. DNA of the CDR3: TGTGCCAGCAGTGATGGGGTTAGCACTGAAGCTTTCTTT. Protein: CASSDGVSTEAFF.

This clone occurred a few times. The V and J genes are TRBV5-8 and TRBJ1-1; a possible D gene is TRBD1 (6 bases). The V gene's germline CDR1 is SGHTS and CDR2 YDEGEE. V was clipped by 3 bases and J by 5 bases, with 14 bases between them. The CDR3 is 14 residues long. CDR3 DNA sequence: TGTGCCAGCAGCTCCAAGGGGGGCTGGACTGAAGCTTTCTTT. As protein: CASSSKGGWTEAFF.

This clone was seen only a few times. The V gene is TRBV29-1, the J gene TRBJ2-1, with 8 bases matching TRBD2. CDR1 and CDR2 (germline): SQVTM, ANQGSEA. With 6 bases clipped from V and 3 bases from J, the junction kept 1 base outside the gene matches. The CDR3 loop spans 12 amino acids. The CDR3 DNA follows: TGCAGCGTGACTAGCGACTACAATGAGCAGTTCTTC. Its translation: CSVTSDYNEQFF.

The V call is TRBV27, the J call TRBJ1-2; 7 bases are a match to TRBD1. The CDR3 runs 15 residues. The V segment lost 4 bases and the J segment 7 bases; nucleotides outside the gene matches: 12. Germline V lookup: CDR1 MNHEY, CDR2 SMNVEV (reference sequence). CDR3 amino acids: CASSSPSDRETGYTF. CDR3 in DNA: TGTGCCAGCAGTTCACCATCCGACAGGGAAACTGGCTACACCTTC.

The CDR3 DNA is TGCAGCGTTGGATGGGACAGAATTCCCTACGAGCAGTACTTC. This translates into CSVGWDRIPYEQYF. This chain links TRBV29-1 with TRBJ2-7; 7 positions agree with TRBD1. The CDR3 totals 14 residues. V trimming: 4 bases; J trimming: 2 bases; junction bases outside the gene matches: 8. Germline CDR1 and CDR2: SQVTM and ANQGSEA.